Given below is one TCR beta chain in context. This clone's antigen is unknown. These data are taken from a study of human CD8 memory T cell subsets (TCRdb year 2020). Notes on the research overall: To assess how stem-like (TSTEM), progenitor exhausted-like (TPEX) and effector memory CD8+ T cell subsets are clonally related, the TCRbeta repertoires of these three subsets were compared. TCRbeta repertoires were obtained from about 6 donors, each contributing TSTEM, TPEX and effector memory subsets.

CCR7+ PD-1- TIGIT- cells were classified as stem-like memory CD8+ T cells (TSTEM). Peripheral blood mononuclear cells were isolated from healthy donor buffy coats by density gradient separation. In the study, negative magnetic separation with EasySep or MojoSort CD8+ T cell isolation kits was used to enrich total CD8+ T cells. An RNeasy Mini Kit was used to extract total RNA from duplicate vials of 150,000 sorted CD8+ T cells per subset. PBMCs were used either fresh or after being cryopreserved in fetal bovine serum containing about 11% DMSO. CD8+ T cell subsets were sorted to purity by fluorescence-activated cell sorting on a FACSAria III. Reading from cysteine to phenylalanine, the CDR3 counts 13 amino acids. DNA is not on record. As encoded in the germline V gene, CDR1 is SGHRS while CDR2 is YFSETQ. On the study overall, not on this receptor specifically: Sequencing was limited to TCRbeta chains, and the repertoire comparisons were based on more than 5 donors analyzed with paired t-tests and Bonferroni correction. Although both stem-like subsets shared clonotypes with effector memory cells, the overlap between TSTEM and TPEX repertoires was minimal, suggesting distinct antigen spectra for the TSTEM and TPEX subsets. Greater repertoire diversity in TSTEM than in TPEX subsets was suggested by Chao1 estimates, potentially reflecting a broader range of specificities. Similarly high normalized Shannon-Wiener diversity was shown by TSTEM and TPEX subsets, whereas comparatively lower diversity was seen in effector memory subsets.

The sample was run on a NextSeq 550. A Human TCR Profiling Kit was used to prepare UMI-labeled 5' RACE TCRbeta libraries. Every TCRbeta library was prepared in parallel with an identical number of PCR cycles. Concerning the study's data processing: Each TCRbeta library contained between roughly 2,600 and 18,000 functional CDR3beta clonotypes. MIGEC 1.2.9 was used for UMI extraction and consensus assembly, with a minimum of three reads required per UMI. MiXCR 3.0.3 was used to extract in-frame CDR3beta repertoires. Diversity metrics were computed in VDJtools 1.2.1 after downsampling each sample to 42,000 randomly selected UMIs. For each sample pair, the repertoire overlap metrics D, R and F2 were calculated in VDJtools using the top 3,000 clones. After the reads were reprocessed by TCRdb, one entry was made per CDR3 protein sequence, with no DNA. The V and J calls were determined by TCRdb, not by the authors. The sample's clone listing holds over 8,000 distinct CDR3 sequences. The ten largest clonotypes hold roughly 9.8% of the sample.

The source material was CD8+ stem-like memory T cells (TSCM and TCM) sorted from PBMCs. The cell subset or site label of this sample denotes: stem-like memory CD8 T cells (TSTEM), CCR7+ PD-1- TIGIT-. This chain joins TRBV5-1 to TRBJ2-1. The TCR sequence derives from a human donor in good health. The CDR3 in this case is CASSQSSYNEQFF.